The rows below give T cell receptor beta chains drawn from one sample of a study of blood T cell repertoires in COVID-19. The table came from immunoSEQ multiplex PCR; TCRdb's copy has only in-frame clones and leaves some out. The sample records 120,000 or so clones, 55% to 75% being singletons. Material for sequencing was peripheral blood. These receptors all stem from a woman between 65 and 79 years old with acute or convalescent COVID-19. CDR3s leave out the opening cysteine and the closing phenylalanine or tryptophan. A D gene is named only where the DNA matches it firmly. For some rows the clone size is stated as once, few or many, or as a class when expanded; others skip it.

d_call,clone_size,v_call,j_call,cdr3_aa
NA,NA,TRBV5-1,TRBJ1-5,ASSLAGDSSQPQH
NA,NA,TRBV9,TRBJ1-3,ASSDVVSSGNTIY
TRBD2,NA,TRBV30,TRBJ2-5,ACRGVRETQY
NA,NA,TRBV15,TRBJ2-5,ATSRDGGAQETQY
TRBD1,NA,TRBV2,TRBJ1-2,ASSVGTGAYGYT
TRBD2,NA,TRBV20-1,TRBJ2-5,SASWGGLETQY
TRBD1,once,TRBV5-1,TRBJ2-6,ASWLPGQGSAGANVLT
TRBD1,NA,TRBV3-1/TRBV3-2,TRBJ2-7,ASSHDRGRIGQY
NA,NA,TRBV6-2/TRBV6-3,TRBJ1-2,ASSYSGVNGYT
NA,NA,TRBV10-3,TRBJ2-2,AIKHPTGELF
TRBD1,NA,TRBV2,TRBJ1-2,ASRGQVYGYT
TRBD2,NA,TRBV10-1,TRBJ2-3,ASSDQRPGGGDTQY
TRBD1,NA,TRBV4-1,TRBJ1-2,ASSRETMTGKDYGYT
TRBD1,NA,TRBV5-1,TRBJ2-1,ASSLRPLAAQTGENEQF
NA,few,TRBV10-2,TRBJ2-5,ASSENIGHFQETQY
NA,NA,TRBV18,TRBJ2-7,ASSPGQAESYEQY
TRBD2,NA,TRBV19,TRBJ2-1,ASNMGGTRDHNEQF
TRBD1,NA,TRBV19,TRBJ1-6,ASSPRDREYSPLH
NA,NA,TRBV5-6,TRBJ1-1,ASSFSVGTEAF
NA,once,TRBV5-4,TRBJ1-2,ASSPRRSREDYGYT
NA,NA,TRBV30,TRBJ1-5,AWSADINQPQH
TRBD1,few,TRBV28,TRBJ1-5,ASSPTGGMGQPQH
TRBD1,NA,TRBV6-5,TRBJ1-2,ATPGQGAPGYT
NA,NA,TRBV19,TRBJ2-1,ASSLEGADWNEQF
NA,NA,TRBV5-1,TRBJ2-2,ASSPGGQIGTGELF
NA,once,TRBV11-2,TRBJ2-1,ASSLDRPRYNEQF
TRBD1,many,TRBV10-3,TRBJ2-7,AISAGTGEYEQY
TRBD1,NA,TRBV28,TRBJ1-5,ASSVQGAGGNQPQH
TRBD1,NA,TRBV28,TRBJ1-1,ASSLGRGYLSEAF
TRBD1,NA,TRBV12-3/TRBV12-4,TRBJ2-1,ASTMHTGDEQF
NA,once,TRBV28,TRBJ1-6,ASKSEVSLH